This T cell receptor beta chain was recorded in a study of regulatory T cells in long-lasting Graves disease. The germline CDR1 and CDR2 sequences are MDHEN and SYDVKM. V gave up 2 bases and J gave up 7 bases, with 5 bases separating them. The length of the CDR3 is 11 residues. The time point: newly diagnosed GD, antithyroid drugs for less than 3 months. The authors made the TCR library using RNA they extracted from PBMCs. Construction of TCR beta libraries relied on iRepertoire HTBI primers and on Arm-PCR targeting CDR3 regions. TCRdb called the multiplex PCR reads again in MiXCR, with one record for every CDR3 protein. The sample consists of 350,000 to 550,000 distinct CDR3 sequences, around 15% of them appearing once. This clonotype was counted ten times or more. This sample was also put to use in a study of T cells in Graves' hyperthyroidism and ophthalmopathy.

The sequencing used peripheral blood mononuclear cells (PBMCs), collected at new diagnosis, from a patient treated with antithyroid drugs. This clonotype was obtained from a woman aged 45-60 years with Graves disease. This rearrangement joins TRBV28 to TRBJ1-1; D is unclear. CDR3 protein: CASSLEFEAFF. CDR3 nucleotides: TGTGCCAGCAGTTTAGAGTTTGAAGCTTTCTTT.